The entry below gives a single TCR delta chain sequence along with its context. Its binding antigen is unknown. Base qualities are not recorded, but no much larger clone differs from it by a single base. Vgamma9/Vdelta2+ and Vdelta2-negative gammadelta T cell populations were flow-sorted from peripheral blood mononuclear cells for bulk TCR repertoire analysis. This sample was taken from a study of γδ T cells in repeated Plasmodium falciparum infection (dated by TCRdb to the early 2020s). The study in broad terms: The natural-infection arm enrolled Malian children exposed to intense seasonal malaria transmission, compared against age and gender matched Australian children. Controlled-infection subjects were sampled at baseline, immediately before selected infections, and 21 days after each infection. Malian gammadelta TCR repertoires were analysed cross-sectionally during no-transmission periods and were analysed longitudinally across acute febrile malaria episodes. The study looked at how repeated Plasmodium falciparum infection shapes the human gammadelta T cell repertoire, using both natural infection in Mali and controlled human malaria infection. Four controlled human malaria infections were administered to several malaria-naive U.S. adults over around 640 days by bites from P. falciparum NF54-infected Anopheles stephensi mosquitoes. The full study reports these points: Repeated controlled infections appeared to drive waves of new clonotype selection in Vdelta2-negative, largely Vdelta1+, gammadelta TCR repertoires. Generalizability was limited because the Malian cohort came from a small rural village made up predominantly of one ethnic group. The controlled-infection cohort was small, limiting analysis of inter-individual variability in gammadelta T cell responses. Vgamma9/Vdelta2+ TCR repertoires showed a highly stable polyclonal repertoire over time and infection, with many inter-individual overlapping TCRgamma sequences. Vdelta2-negative gammadelta TCR repertoires from Malian children appeared more clonally expanded, less diverse and less shared than those of Australian children.

Library preparation was by multiplex PCR. The data were produced on an Illumina MiSeq. From each sorted gammadelta T cell sample, both TCR gamma (TRG) and TCR delta (TRD) chains were sequenced. Regarding the original processing steps: The repertoire analyses used clonotype tree plots, the accumulated frequency of the top 20 clonotypes, and diversity index (DI) and D75 metrics. TCRdb recomputed clones from the public reads with CATT; identical DNA rows were then combined. These V and J calls derive from TCRdb rather than the authors' analysis. This sample comprises about 57,000 delta-chain clones, roughly 1.8% of them detected only once. The ten largest clones capture 14% to 15% of the sample. Reading the germline V gene gives CDR1 TSWWSYY and CDR2 QGS. The germline V end is reduced by 0 bases and the J end by 0 bases; junction bases left unmatched: 19. The CDR3 holds 22 amino acids from the cysteine to the phenylalanine. Only the CDR3 portion is preserved as DNA: 66 bases, with reading frame beginning at the first base.

The V and J genes are TRDV1 and TRDJ1, with 10 central nucleotides matching TRDD3. TCRdb offers no J gene call, so here the DNA was matched to germline to obtain one. This clonotype was sampled from a pool of human donors (malaria-infected and uninfected, not separated). Material for sequencing was gamma-delta T cells from blood. The CDR3 amino acid sequence is: CALGELVFWNYWGIRYTDKLIF. The nucleotides are TGTGCTCTTGGGGAACTAGTCTTCTGGAACTACTGGGGGATCCGATACACCGATAAACTCATCTTT.